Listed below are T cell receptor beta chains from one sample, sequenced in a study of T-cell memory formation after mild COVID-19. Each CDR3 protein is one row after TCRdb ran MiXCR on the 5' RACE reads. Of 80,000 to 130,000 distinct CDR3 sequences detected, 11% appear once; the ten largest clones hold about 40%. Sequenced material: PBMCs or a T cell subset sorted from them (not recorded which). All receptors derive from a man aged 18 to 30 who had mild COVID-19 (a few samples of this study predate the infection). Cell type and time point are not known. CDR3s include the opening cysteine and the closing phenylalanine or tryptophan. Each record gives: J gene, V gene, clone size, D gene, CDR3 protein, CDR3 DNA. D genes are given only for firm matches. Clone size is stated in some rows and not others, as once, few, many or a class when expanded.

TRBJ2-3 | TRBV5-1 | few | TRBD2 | CASSFHRSVGGRTDTQYF | TGCGCCAGCAGCTTTCATCGTTCTGTGGGGGGGAGAACAGATACGCAGTATTTT
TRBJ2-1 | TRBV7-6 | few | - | CASSPEPTSYNEQFF | TGTGCCAGCAGCCCTGAACCGACCTCCTACAATGAGCAGTTCTTC
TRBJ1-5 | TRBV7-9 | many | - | CASSLEGEPQHF | TGTGCCAGCAGCTTAGAGGGAGAGCCCCAGCATTTT
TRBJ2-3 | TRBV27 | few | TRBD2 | CASTLAGGRTDTQYF | TGTGCCAGCACCCTAGCGGGGGGCAGAACAGATACGCAGTATTTT
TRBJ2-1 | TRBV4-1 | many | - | CASSQGGGEQFF | TGCGCCAGCAGCCAAGGGGGCGGTGAGCAGTTCTTC
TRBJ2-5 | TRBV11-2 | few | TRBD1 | CASSGGTGDQETQYF | TGTGCCAGCAGCGGTGGGACAGGAGACCAAGAGACCCAGTACTTC
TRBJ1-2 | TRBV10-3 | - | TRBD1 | CAISGTGYGYTF | TGTGCCATCAGCGGGACAGGGTACGGCTACACCTTC
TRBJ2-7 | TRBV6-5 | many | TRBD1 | CASSPGQGRYEQYF | TGTGCCAGCAGCCCAGGACAGGGAAGATACGAGCAGTACTTC
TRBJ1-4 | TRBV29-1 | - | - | CSVVGVWPDEKLFF | TGCAGCGTTGTGGGGGTCTGGCCTGATGAAAAACTGTTTTTT
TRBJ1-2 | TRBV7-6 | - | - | CASSPRTDYGYTF | TGTGCCAGCAGCCCACGGACAGACTATGGCTACACCTTC
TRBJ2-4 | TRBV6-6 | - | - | CASSALKIKNVQYF | TGTGCCAGCAGCGCCCTTAAAATCAAAAACGTTCAGTACTTC